The entry below describes one T cell receptor (beta chain). Its specificity is unknown. A multiplex PCR was run with 60 Vbeta primers and 13 Jbeta primers. Here immunoSEQ multiplex PCR was the method, and the copy in TCRdb shows in-frame clones only, minus some. This sample carries approximately 120,000 clones, approximately 73% of them seen once, and the ten largest clones take 4.8%. This sample is part of a study of cytomegalovirus exposure and HLA in healthy donors. Study-level findings and limits: In a later analysis, CMV-associated beta chains were mostly HLA-associated, it appeared. The study reported that TCR beta sequences accurately predicted HLA-A and HLA-B alleles in most subjects.

Germline lookup yields CDR1 MNHEY and CDR2 SVGAGI. Trimming stripped 9 bases from V and 0 bases from J, with 12 bases between. This CDR3 is built from 13 residues. The clonotype was recovered from a man in his sixties in good health and CMV-seropositive. The sequenced sample consisted of PBMCs. This sequence joins TRBV6-5 and TRBJ2-7; D remains unclear. CDR3 DNA: TGTGCCAGTCCAGTATCACGCTCCTACGAGCAGTACTTC. This gives the protein CASPVSRSYEQYF.